The next 24 T cell receptor beta chains were all read from a single sample in a study of blood T cell repertoires in COVID-19. The data were produced by immunoSEQ multiplex PCR, yet TCRdb's version contains in-frame clones alone and is incomplete. The sample records fewer than 100,000 clones, 75% to 90% being singletons. The specimen was peripheral blood. The receptors derive from a woman in her seventies with acute or convalescent COVID-19.

The J gene is TRBJ2-1, the V gene TRBV6-2 or TRBV6-3, with D possibly being TRBD1 (5 bases). Trimming shortened V by 0 bases and J by 0 bases, and 21 bases separated the two germline ends. The CDR3 length is 20 residues. The germline V gene encodes CDR1 MNHEY and CDR2 SVGEGT. CDR3 protein: CASSYSSGQGSIHSYNEQFF. CDR3 nucleotides: TGTGCCAGCAGTTACTCGTCCGGACAAGGGTCTATTCACTCCTACAATGAGCAGTTCTTC.

This clone was found once. The chain combines TRBV15 with TRBJ2-6, with D possibly TRBD1 on 6 matching bases. V was trimmed by 3 bases and J by 4 bases, leaving 19 bases between them. The CDR3 sequence is 18 residues long. Germline values: CDR1 LNHNV, CDR2 YYDKDF (reference sequence). The CDR3 here is CATSSPGQPLRGANVLTF. The CDR3 DNA follows: TGTGCCACCAGCAGCCCGGGACAACCCCTCCGGGGGGCCAACGTCCTGACTTTC.

This clone was seen only a few times. The genes are TRBV6-2 or TRBV6-3 and TRBJ2-3; D is possibly TRBD1 (7 bases). The CDR3 runs to 15 residues. V was cut by 5 bases and J by 6 bases, with 18 bases left in between. The germline V gene encodes CDR1 MNHEY and CDR2 SVGEGT. The CDR3 DNA is TGTGCCAGCAGTCGACAGGGCCTTCGGGGGGATACGCAGTATTTT. Residues: CASSRQGLRGDTQYF.

V gene TRBV29-1 combines with J gene TRBJ1-1, with 10 bases identical to TRBD1. Germline CDR1 reads SQVTM; CDR2 reads ANQGSEA. The CDR3 runs to 13 residues. J lost 6 bases, V lost 6 bases, and 7 bases had no gene match. CDR3 amino acids: CSVWGQGFSEAFF. In DNA, the CDR3 is TGCAGCGTGTGGGGACAGGGGTTCTCTGAAGCTTTCTTT.

In this sample, this clone turned up a few times. The rearrangement links TRBV12-3 or TRBV12-4 to TRBJ2-2; no firm D call. This CDR3 has 13 amino acids. Trimming took off 3 bases at V and 7 bases at J, with 9 bases between the two ends. CDR3 sequence: CASSFTRNGELFF. The CDR3 region has the DNA TGTGCCAGCAGTTTTACTCGAAACGGGGAGCTGTTTTTT.

The chain has TRBV5-1 and TRBJ2-2, with 8 bases fitting TRBD2. V lost 4 bases and J lost 6; bases outside the gene matches: 14. The CDR3 has 17 amino acids. CDR1 SGHRS and CDR2 YFSETQ come from the germline V gene. The CDR3 loop reads CASSASSFQRGSGELFF. CDR3 nucleotides: TGCGCCAGCAGCGCCTCCAGTTTTCAGCGGGGGTCCGGGGAGCTGTTTTTT.

The chain links TRBV6-4 to TRBJ1-1, with 9 bases lining up with TRBD1. Germline values: CDR1 MRHNA, CDR2 SNTAGT. V lost 6 bases and J lost 0; bases outside the gene matches: 14. CDR3 size: 18 residues. CDR3 sequence: CASRFTLPGQGLNTEAFF. The CDR3 DNA sequence: TGTGCCAGCAGATTTACACTCCCGGGACAGGGCTTGAACACTGAAGCTTTCTTT.

The chain joins TRBV16 to TRBJ1-3; D ambiguous. The CDR3 covers 18 residues. From germline, CDR1 is KGHSY and CDR2 FQNENV. Trimming took off 2 bases at V and 0 bases at J, with 17 bases between the two ends. The CDR3 bases are TGTGCCAGCAGCCAACTCGCCGCCGGGCGGGGCTCTGGAAACACCATATATTTT. This translates into CASSQLAAGRGSGNTIYF.

J is TRBJ1-2 and V is TRBV29-1; TRBD1 is a possible D gene (6 bases). CDR1 is SQVTM, CDR2 ANQGSEA, per germline. The CDR3 has 13 amino acids. Trimming pared 3 bases from V and 2 bases from J, leaving 10 bases between. This chain's CDR3 is CSVEQGFNYGYTF. CDR3 sequence (DNA): TGCAGCGTTGAGCAGGGGTTCAACTATGGCTACACCTTC. The full variable domain, its missing parts supplied by reference TRBV29-1 and TRBJ1-2, is SAVISQKPSRDICQRGTSLTIQCQVDSQVTMMFWYRQQPGQSLTLIATANQGSEATYESGFVIDKFPISRPNLTFSTLTVSNMSPEDSSIYLCSVEQGFNYGYTFGSGTRLTVV.

The CDR3 DNA is TGTGCCAGTAGTTACGACAGTTTTAATCAGCCCCAGCATTTT. This encodes CASSYDSFNQPQHF. The J gene is TRBJ1-5, the V gene TRBV19; a possible D gene is TRBD1 (5 bases). CDR1 LNHDA and CDR2 SQIVND come from the germline V gene (reference sequence). This CDR3 comprises 14 residues. The V and J ends lost 5 bases and 4 bases respectively, with 12 bases between them.

This rearrangement joins TRBV25-1 to TRBJ2-1, with 7 bases fitting TRBD2. V trimming: 2 bases; J trimming: 4 bases; junction bases outside the gene matches: 5. This CDR3 has 15 residues. Germline CDR1 is MGHDK and CDR2 is SYGVNS. The CDR3 loop reads CASSEPWGGYNEQFF. As DNA, the CDR3 is TGTGCCAGCAGTGAACCCTGGGGGGGTTACAATGAGCAGTTCTTC.

In its sample, this clone was seen a few times. The V call is TRBV19, the J call TRBJ1-1; 7 positions match TRBD1. V lost 5 bases to trimming and J lost 4 bases; unmatched junction nucleotides: 7. Germline lookup yields CDR1 LNHDA and CDR2 SQIVND (reference sequence). The CDR3 runs to 14 residues. The CDR3: CASSLTGKGTEAFF. The CDR3 DNA is TGTGCCAGTAGTTTGACAGGGAAGGGCACTGAAGCTTTCTTT.

The CDR3 loop is CSAWGRSGSPLHF. The CDR3 DNA sequence: TGCAGCGCATGGGGGAGGAGTGGGTCACCCCTCCACTTT. The V and J genes are TRBV29-1 and TRBJ1-6; D perhaps matches TRBD1 (5 bases). V dropped 7 bases and J dropped 10 bases, with 17 bases sitting between them. This CDR3 is 13 amino acids long. Germline-derived CDR1 and CDR2 are SQVTM and ANQGSEA.

The chain joins TRBV28 to TRBJ1-6, with D possibly matching TRBD1 (6 bases). This CDR3 is 13 amino acids long. The germline V gene has CDR1 MDHEN and CDR2 SYDVKM. V was pared by 4 bases and J by 8 bases, with 9 bases between. Here the CDR3 reads CASSSRTDSPLHF. The CDR3 DNA sequence: TGTGCCAGCAGTTCCCGGACAGATTCACCCCTCCACTTT.

The chain combines TRBV6-1 with TRBJ1-5; D is ambiguous. CDR3 size: 14 residues. Germline V gives CDR1 MNHNS, CDR2 SASEGT. With 2 bases removed from V and 9 bases from J, the gap between germline ends came to 14 bases. CDR3 sequence (DNA): TGTGCCAGCAGTGAAAGTCCGGGTTTACTGCCCCAGCATTTT. This encodes CASSESPGLLPQHF.

V and J are TRBV12-3 or TRBV12-4 and TRBJ2-1, with 9 bases matching TRBD1. The V and J ends lost 6 bases and 10 bases, in that order; junction bases with no gene match: 7. This CDR3 has 13 amino acids. The CDR3 DNA reads as TGTGCCAGCAGGAGGACAGGGGTCAAGGAGCAGTTCTTC. It yields the protein CASRRTGVKEQFF.

V and J are TRBV19 and TRBJ2-5; 8 positions match TRBD2. The J segment lost 7 bases and the V segment lost 5 bases, leaving 12 bases of the junction unmatched. From germline, CDR1 is LNHDA and CDR2 SQIVND (reference sequence). The CDR3 has 15 amino acids. The CDR3 DNA reads TGTGCCAGTAGTCCGGGACTAGGGGGGAAAGGGACCCAGTACTTC. Translating it yields CASSPGLGGKGTQYF. Variable domain in full (rest from reference TRBV19 and TRBJ2-5): DGGITQSPKYLFRKEGQNVTLSCEQNLNHDAMYWYRQDPGQGLRLIYYSQIVNDFQKGDIAEGYSVSREKKESFPLTVTSAQKNPTAFYLCASSPGLGGKGTQYFGPGTRLLVL.

The chain joins TRBV4-3 to TRBJ2-7; 11 nucleotides match TRBD2. Per the germline V gene, CDR1 is LGHNA and CDR2 is YSLEER. The length of the CDR3 is 16 residues. With 0 bases clipped from V and 3 bases from J, the junction kept 4 bases outside the gene matches. Written as DNA, the CDR3 is TGCGCCAGCAGCCAAGATCTGACTAGCGGGGACTACGAGCAGTACTTC. Protein product: CASSQDLTSGDYEQYF.

A few counts support this clone. The chain uses TRBV9 and TRBJ1-1; 8 bases agree with TRBD1. CDR3 length: 18 amino acids. J was trimmed by 5 bases and V by 0 bases; bases with no gene match: 15. CDR1 is SGDLS and CDR2 is YYNGEE in the germline V gene. This chain's CDR3 is CASSVDPLRTGIRTEAFF. For the CDR3, the DNA is TGTGCCAGCAGCGTAGATCCGCTCCGGACAGGGATTAGGACTGAAGCTTTCTTT.

The chain has TRBV5-1 and TRBJ1-4; TRBD1 might be the D (6 bases). The CDR3 consists of 15 residues. V was clipped by 1 base and J by 2 bases, with 9 bases between them. Germline CDR1 SGHRS, CDR2 YFSETQ. The CDR3 DNA reads as TGCGCCAGCAGCTTGACGACAGGTACTAATGAAAAACTGTTTTTT. Protein: CASSLTTGTNEKLFF.

V is TRBV11-2 and J is TRBJ2-3, with TRBD1 matching over 7 bases. There are 14 residues in the CDR3. Germline V gene lookup returns CDR1 SGHAT and CDR2 FQNNGV. Trimming cost V 5 bases and J 4 bases; bases outside gene matches: 6. The CDR3 reads CASSRDRVPDTQYF. The CDR3 DNA follows: TGTGCCAGCAGCCGCGACAGGGTTCCAGATACGCAGTATTTT.

The sample holds one count of this clone. The chain joins TRBV6-1 to TRBJ1-1; perhaps TRBD1 as D (5 bases). Germline-derived CDR1 and CDR2 are MNHNS and SASEGT. The CDR3 is 13 amino acids. Trimming took off 2 bases at V and 5 bases at J, with 9 bases between the two ends. CDR3 nucleotides: TGTGCCAGCAGTGAATCCGGGGGAACTGAAGCTTTCTTT. Amino acids: CASSESGGTEAFF.

V usage is TRBV9 and J usage is TRBJ2-1, with 10 bases identical to TRBD2. V was clipped by 0 bases and J by 9 bases; unmatched bases: 6. The CDR3 has 15 residues. CDR1 is SGDLS, CDR2 YYNGEE, per germline. This CDR3 reads CASSVVAGGGVEQFF. CDR3 bases: TGTGCCAGCAGCGTAGTAGCGGGAGGTGGCGTTGAGCAGTTCTTC.

This clone was detected a few times. The chain links TRBV28 to TRBJ1-5; D ambiguous. V was clipped by 8 bases and J by 4 bases, with 9 bases between them. The CDR3 is 12 residues long. Germline V gives CDR1 MDHEN, CDR2 SYDVKM. In DNA form, the CDR3 reads TGTGCCAGCCTCCTCGGGAATCAGCCCCAGCATTTT. Translating it yields CASLLGNQPQHF.